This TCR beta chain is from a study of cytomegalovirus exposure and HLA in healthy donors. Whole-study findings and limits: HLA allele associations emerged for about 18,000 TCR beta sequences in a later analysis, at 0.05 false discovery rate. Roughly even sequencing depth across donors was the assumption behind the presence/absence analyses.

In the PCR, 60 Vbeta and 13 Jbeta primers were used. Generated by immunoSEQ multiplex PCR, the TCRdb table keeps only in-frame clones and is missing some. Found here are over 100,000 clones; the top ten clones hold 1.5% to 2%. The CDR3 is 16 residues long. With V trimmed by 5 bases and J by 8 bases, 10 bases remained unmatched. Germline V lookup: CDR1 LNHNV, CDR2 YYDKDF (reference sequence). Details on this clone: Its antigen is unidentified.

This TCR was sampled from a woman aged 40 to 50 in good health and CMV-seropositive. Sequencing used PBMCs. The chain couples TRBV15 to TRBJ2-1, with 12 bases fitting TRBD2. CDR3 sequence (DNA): TGTGCCACCAGCGGTCAGACTAGCGGGAGAGTCGATGAGCAGTTCTTC. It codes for CATSGQTSGRVDEQFF.